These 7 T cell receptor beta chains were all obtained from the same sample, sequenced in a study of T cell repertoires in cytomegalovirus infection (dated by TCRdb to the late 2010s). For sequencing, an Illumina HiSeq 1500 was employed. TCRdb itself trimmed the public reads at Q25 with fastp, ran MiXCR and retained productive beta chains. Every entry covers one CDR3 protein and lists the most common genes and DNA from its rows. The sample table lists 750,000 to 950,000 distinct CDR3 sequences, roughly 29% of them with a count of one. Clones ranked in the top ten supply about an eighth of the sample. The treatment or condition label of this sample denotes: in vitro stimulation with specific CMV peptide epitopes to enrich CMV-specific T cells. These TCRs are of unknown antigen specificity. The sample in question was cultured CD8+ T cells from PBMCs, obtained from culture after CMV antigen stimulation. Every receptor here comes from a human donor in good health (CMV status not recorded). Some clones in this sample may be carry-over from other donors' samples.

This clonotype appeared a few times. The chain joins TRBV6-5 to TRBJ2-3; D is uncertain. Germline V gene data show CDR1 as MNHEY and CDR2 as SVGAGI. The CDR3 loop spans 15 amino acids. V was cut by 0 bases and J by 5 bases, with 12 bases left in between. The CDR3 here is CASSYSVSLGDTQYF. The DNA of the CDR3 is TGTGCCAGCAGTTACTCGGTTTCATTGGGAGATACGCAGTATTTT.

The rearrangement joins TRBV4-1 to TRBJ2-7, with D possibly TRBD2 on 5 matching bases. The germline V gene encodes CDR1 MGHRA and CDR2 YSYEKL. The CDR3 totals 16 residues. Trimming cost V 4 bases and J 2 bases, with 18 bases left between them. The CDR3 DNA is TGCGCCAGCAGCCCCGTGGTCTCCGGGGATCCCTACGAGCAGTACGTC. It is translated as CASSPVVSGDPYEQYV.

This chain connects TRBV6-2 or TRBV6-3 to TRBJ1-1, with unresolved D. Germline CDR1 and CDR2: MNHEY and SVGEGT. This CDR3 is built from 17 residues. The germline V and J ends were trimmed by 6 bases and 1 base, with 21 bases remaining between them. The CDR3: CASSPSGLLFSNTEAFF. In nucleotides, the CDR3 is TGTGCCAGCAGCCCCTCGGGTTTGCTATTTTCGAACACTGAAGCTTTCTTT.

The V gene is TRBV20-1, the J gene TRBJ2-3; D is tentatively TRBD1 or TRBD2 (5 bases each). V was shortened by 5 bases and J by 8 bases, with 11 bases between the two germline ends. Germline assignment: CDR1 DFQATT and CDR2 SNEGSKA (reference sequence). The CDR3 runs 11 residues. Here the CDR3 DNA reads TGCAGTGCTCCAGGGAGCGGTACGCAGTATTTT. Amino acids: CSAPGSGTQYF.

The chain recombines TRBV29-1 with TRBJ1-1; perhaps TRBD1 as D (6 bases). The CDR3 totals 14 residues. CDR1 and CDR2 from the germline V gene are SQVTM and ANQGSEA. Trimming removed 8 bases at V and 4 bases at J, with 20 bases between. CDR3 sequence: CSFYSGGMGTEAFF. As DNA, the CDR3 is TGCAGCTTCTATTCGGGGGGCATGGGCACTGAAGCTTTCTTT.

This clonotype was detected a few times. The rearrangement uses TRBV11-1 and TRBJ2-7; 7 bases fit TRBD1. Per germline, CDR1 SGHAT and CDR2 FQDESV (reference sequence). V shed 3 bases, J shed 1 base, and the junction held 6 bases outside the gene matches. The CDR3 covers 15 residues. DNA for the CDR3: TGTGCCAGCAGCTTGAACAGGGGATTATCCTACGAGCAGTACGTC. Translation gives CASSLNRGLSYEQYV.

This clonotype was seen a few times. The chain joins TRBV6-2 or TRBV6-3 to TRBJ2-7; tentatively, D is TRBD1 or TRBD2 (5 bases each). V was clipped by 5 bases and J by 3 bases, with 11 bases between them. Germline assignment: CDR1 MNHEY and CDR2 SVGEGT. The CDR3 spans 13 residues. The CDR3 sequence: CASSPRDLYEQYV. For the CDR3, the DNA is TGTGCCAGCAGTCCCCGGGACCTCTACGAGCAGTACGTC.